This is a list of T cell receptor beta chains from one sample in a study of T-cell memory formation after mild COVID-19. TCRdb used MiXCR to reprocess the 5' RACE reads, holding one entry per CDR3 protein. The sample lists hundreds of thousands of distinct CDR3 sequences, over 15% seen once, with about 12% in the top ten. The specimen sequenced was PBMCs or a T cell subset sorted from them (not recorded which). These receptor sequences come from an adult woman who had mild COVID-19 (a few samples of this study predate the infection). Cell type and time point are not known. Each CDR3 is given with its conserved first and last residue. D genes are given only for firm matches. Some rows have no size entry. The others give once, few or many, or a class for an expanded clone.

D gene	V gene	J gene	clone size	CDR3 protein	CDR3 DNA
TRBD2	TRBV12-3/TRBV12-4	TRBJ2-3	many	CASSHDPSGATTDTQYF	TGTGCCAGCAGCCACGACCCCAGCGGGGCGACCACAGATACGCAGTATTTT
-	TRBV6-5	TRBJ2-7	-	CASRPGLRSEQYF	TGTGCCAGCAGGCCGGGACTCCGGTCCGAGCAGTACTTC
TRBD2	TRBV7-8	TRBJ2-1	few	CASSSRLAGGYYNEQFF	TGTGCCAGCAGCTCTCGACTAGCGGGGGGGTACTACAATGAGCAGTTCTTC
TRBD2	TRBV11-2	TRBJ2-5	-	CASSPLSGGSVKETQYF	TGTGCCAGCAGCCCCCTGAGCGGGGGATCGGTAAAGGAGACCCAGTACTTC
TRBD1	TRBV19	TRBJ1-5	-	CASSIGYPPGQGRQPQHF	TGTGCCAGTAGTATTGGATATCCCCCGGGACAGGGGAGGCAGCCCCAGCATTTT
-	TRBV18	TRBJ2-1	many	CASSGDLMQFF	TGTGCCAGCTCAGGGGACTTAATGCAGTTCTTC
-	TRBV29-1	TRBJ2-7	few	CSVEGWTSLSYEQYF	TGCAGCGTTGAAGGTTGGACATCTCTCTCCTACGAGCAGTACTTC
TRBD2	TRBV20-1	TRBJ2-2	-	CSAREDRVAGGPTGEMFF	TGCAGTGCTAGAGAGGATAGGGTAGCGGGAGGGCCCACCGGGGAGATGTTTTTT
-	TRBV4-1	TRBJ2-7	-	CASREAGEQYF	TGCGCCAGCAGGGAAGCAGGGGAGCAGTACTTC
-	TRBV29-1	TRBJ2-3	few	CSANSGGYTDTQYF	TGCAGCGCGAACTCGGGCGGCTACACAGATACGCAGTATTTT
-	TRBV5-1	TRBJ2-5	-	CASTLGAQETQYF	TGCGCCAGCACCCTGGGGGCCCAAGAGACCCAGTACTTC
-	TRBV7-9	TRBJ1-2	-	CASSRTGYYGYTF	TGTGCCAGCAGCCGGACTGGGTATTATGGCTACACCTTC
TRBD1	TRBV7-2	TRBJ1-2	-	CASSLPRDRVHGYTF	TGTGCCAGCAGCTTACCCCGGGACAGGGTCCATGGCTACACCTTC
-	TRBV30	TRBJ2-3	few	CAWSPRWGLGTDTQYF	TGTGCCTGGAGTCCCCGGTGGGGGTTGGGCACAGATACGCAGTATTTT
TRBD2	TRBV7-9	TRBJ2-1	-	CASSLGTSTYNEQFF	TGTGCCAGCAGCCTAGGGACTAGCACCTACAATGAGCAGTTCTTC
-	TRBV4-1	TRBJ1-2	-	CASSQDPTGYTF	TGCGCCAGCAGCCAAGATCCAACTGGCTACACCTTC
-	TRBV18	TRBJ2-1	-	CASSPNWEGDEQFF	TGTGCCAGCTCACCAAATTGGGAGGGGGATGAGCAGTTCTTC
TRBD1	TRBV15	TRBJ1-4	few	CATSRDRSNEKLFF	TGTGCCACCAGCAGGGACAGGTCTAATGAAAAACTGTTTTTT
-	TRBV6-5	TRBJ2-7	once	CASSFTGTSPEQYF	TGTGCCAGCAGCTTCACAGGGACCTCGCCCGAGCAGTACTTC
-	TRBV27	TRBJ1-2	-	CASSLSGGASYGYTF	TGTGCCAGCAGTTTATCTGGGGGGGCTAGCTATGGCTACACCTTC
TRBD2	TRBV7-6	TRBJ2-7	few	CASSSGTSGGISSYEQYF	TGTGCCAGCAGCTCCGGGACTAGCGGGGGGATAAGCTCCTACGAGCAGTACTTC
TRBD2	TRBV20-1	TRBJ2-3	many	CSARDLRRGEADTQYF	TGCAGTGCTAGAGATCTCAGGCGGGGGGAGGCAGATACGCAGTATTTT
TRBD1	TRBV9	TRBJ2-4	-	CASSGDRPNIQYF	TGTGCCAGCAGCGGGGACAGACCAAACATTCAGTACTTC
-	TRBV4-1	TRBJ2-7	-	CASSQGGQVYNEQYF	TGCGCCAGCAGCCAAGGGGGGCAGGTTTACAACGAGCAGTACTTC
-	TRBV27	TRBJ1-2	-	CASSPFKANYGYTF	TGTGCCAGCAGCCCGTTCAAAGCTAACTATGGCTACACCTTC
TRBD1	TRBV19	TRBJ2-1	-	CASSAMTGISYNEQFF	TGTGCCAGTAGTGCGATGACAGGGATCTCCTACAATGAGCAGTTCTTC
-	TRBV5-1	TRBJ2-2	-	CASSFVGGELFF	TGCGCCAGCAGCTTTGTAGGCGGGGAGCTGTTTTTT
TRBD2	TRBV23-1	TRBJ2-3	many	CASNKGLAGNTDTQYF	TGCGCCAGCAACAAAGGGCTAGCGGGAAACACAGATACGCAGTATTTT
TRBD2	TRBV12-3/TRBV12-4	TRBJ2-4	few	CASSRTSGQKNIQYF	TGTGCCAGCAGCCGTACTAGCGGACAAAAAAACATTCAGTACTTC
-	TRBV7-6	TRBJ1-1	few	CASSLEASATEAFF	TGTGCCAGCAGCTTAGAGGCCTCTGCCACTGAAGCTTTCTTT
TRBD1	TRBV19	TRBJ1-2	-	CASRSPGQIPAGGYTF	TGTGCCAGCCGATCTCCGGGACAGATTCCAGCGGGGGGCTACACCTTC
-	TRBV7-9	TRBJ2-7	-	CASSPETGYEQYF	TGTGCCAGCAGCCCAGAGACAGGCTACGAGCAGTACTTC